Below, 30 T cell receptor beta chains from the same sample are listed, as sequenced in a study of T cells in Graves' hyperthyroidism and ophthalmopathy. It was RNA transcripts that yielded the amplified TCR beta CDR3 regions. Carried out on the TCR CDR3, a first-round RT-PCR used the HTBI primer set. From the multiplex PCR reads, TCRdb called clonotypes with MiXCR, one entry per CDR3 protein. The sample has around 340,000 distinct CDR3 sequences; roughly 17% are singletons. Sequenced: blood. The receptors shown here come from a woman aged 25 to 45 with Graves' hyperthyroidism that later progressed to Graves' ophthalmopathy.

This clonotype has only a few counts. The gene calls are TRBV5-1 and TRBJ2-7; 12 bases are shared with TRBD2. Germline CDR1 reads SGHRS; CDR2 reads YFSETQ. V shed 0 bases, J shed 3 bases, and the junction held 4 bases outside the gene matches. The CDR3 extends over 16 amino acids. This chain's CDR3 is CASSLGKGLAGYEQYF. CDR3 sequence (DNA): TGCGCCAGCAGCTTGGGAAAGGGACTAGCGGGCTACGAGCAGTACTTC.

The count of this clonotype is one. The gene calls are TRBV3-1 and TRBJ2-1; a possible D gene is TRBD1 (6 bases). Germline assignment: CDR1 LGHDT and CDR2 YNNKEL (reference sequence). The CDR3 spans 12 residues. The ends were cut back, 1 base at V and 10 bases at J, with 8 bases in the middle. The CDR3 coding sequence is TGTGCCAGCAGCCAAGTTACAGGGGAGCAGTTCTTC. Translation gives CASSQVTGEQFF.

In its sample, this clonotype was seen many times. This chain joins TRBV28 and TRBJ2-7, with 14 nucleotides matching TRBD2. The length of the CDR3 is 15 residues. CDR1 MDHEN and CDR2 SYDVKM come from the germline V gene. The junction had 4 bases not matched to a gene; V was cut back by 5 bases and J by 4 bases. CDR3 nucleotides: TGTGCCAGCAGTATCGGACTAGCGGGAGGATACGAGCAGTACTTC. As protein: CASSIGLAGGYEQYF. Full variable domain (missing parts from reference TRBV28 and TRBJ2-7): DVKVTQSSRYLVKRTGEKVFLECVQDMDHENMFWYRQDPGLGLRLIYFSYDVKMKEKGDIPEGYSVSREKKERFSLILESASTNQTSMYLCASSIGLAGGYEQYFGPGTRLTVT.

Ten or more counts support this clonotype. The rearrangement joins TRBV19 to TRBJ1-2, with D maybe TRBD1 (5 bases). Germline lookup yields CDR1 LNHDA and CDR2 SQIVND (reference sequence). The CDR3 totals 14 residues. The V end was cut by 2 bases, the J end by 7 bases, with 14 bases between. CDR3: CASSITPQGSGYTF. CDR3 nucleotides: TGTGCCAGTAGTATAACGCCTCAGGGAAGTGGCTACACCTTC.

This clonotype has ten or more counts. This rearrangement joins TRBV11-2 to TRBJ2-5; the match to TRBD2 covers 13 bases. J was trimmed by 4 bases and V by 5 bases; bases with no gene match: 10. CDR3 length: 17 residues. Germline values: CDR1 SGHAT, CDR2 FQNNGV. The DNA of the CDR3 is TGTGCCAGCAGCACTAGCGGGGGGGCCGTCAAAAGAGAGACCCAGTACTTC. Its translation: CASSTSGGAVKRETQYF.

At least ten counts were recorded for this clonotype. This chain connects TRBV7-9 to TRBJ2-3; TRBD2 aligns across 7 bases. The CDR3 loop spans 15 amino acids. The V and J ends lost 4 bases and 4 bases, in that order; junction bases with no gene match: 8. Germline V lookup: CDR1 SEHNR, CDR2 FQNEAQ (reference sequence). CDR3 bases: TGTGCCAGCAGCTATCTTGCGGGGGAAGCAGATACGCAGTATTTT. It codes for CASSYLAGEADTQYF.

The table lists this clonotype with many counts. The rearrangement links TRBV28 to TRBJ1-2, with 7 bases lining up with TRBD1. The CDR3 spans 14 residues. Germline lookup yields CDR1 MDHEN and CDR2 SYDVKM. V lost 3 bases, J lost 3 bases, and 4 bases stayed unmatched. CDR3 nucleotides: TGTGCCAGCAGTTTGGAGACAGGGTACTATGGCTACACCTTC. Its translation is CASSLETGYYGYTF.

This clonotype was detected a few times. This chain connects TRBV6-1 to TRBJ2-1; 7 nucleotides match TRBD2. There are 15 residues in the CDR3. J was trimmed by 7 bases and V by 7 bases; bases with no gene match: 13. Germline CDR1 and CDR2: MNHNS and SASEGT. DNA for the CDR3: TGTGCCAGCACCAAACGAGCGGGACCTGGGAATGAGCAGTTCTTC. Protein: CASTKRAGPGNEQFF.

The chain couples TRBV7-6 to TRBJ2-2, with TRBD2 identical over 9 bases. CDR1 is SGHVS and CDR2 is FNYEAQ in the germline V gene. This CDR3 has 15 amino acids. After removal of 5 bases from V and 2 bases from J, the junction contained 3 bases not matched to a gene. The CDR3 reads CASSPSGINTGELFF. For the CDR3, the DNA is TGTGCCAGCAGCCCTAGCGGGATAAACACCGGGGAGCTGTTTTTT.

This clonotype was counted ten times or more. V usage is TRBV18 and J usage is TRBJ1-5; weak D call: TRBD1 (6 bases). Trimming pared 6 bases from V and 5 bases from J, leaving 11 bases between. This CDR3 contains 13 residues. The germline V gene encodes CDR1 KGHSH and CDR2 LQKENI. CDR3 DNA: TGTGCCAGCTCTCACAGGGTCGATCAGCCCCAGCATTTT. Encoded protein: CASSHRVDQPQHF.

This clonotype was counted ten times or more. The chain couples TRBV7-9 to TRBJ2-7, with TRBD1 matching over 7 bases. V shed 5 bases, J shed 6 bases, and the junction held 10 bases outside the gene matches. The CDR3 is 14 amino acids. Germline CDR1 is SEHNR and CDR2 is FQNEAQ (reference sequence). The CDR3 nucleotides read TGTGCCAGCAGCCAACGGCAGGACAGGCTCGAGCAGTACTTC. Its translation: CASSQRQDRLEQYF.

This clonotype has at least ten counts. The chain joins TRBV27 to TRBJ1-2; TRBD1 might be the D (5 bases). V lost 5 bases to trimming and J lost 4 bases, with 14 bases between them. CDR1 is MNHEY, CDR2 SMNVEV, per germline (reference sequence). The CDR3 length is 14 residues. This CDR3 is CASSPGGGSYGYTF. CDR3 DNA: TGTGCCAGCAGTCCCGGGGGGGGTAGCTATGGCTACACCTTC.

This clonotype was recorded many times. V is TRBV2 and J is TRBJ2-3, with D tentatively TRBD2 (6 bases). Germline V gene sequence: CDR1 SNHLY, CDR2 FYNNEI. The CDR3 consists of 14 residues. V lost 3 bases to trimming and J lost 4 bases, with 11 bases between them. CDR3 protein: CASSDGGVADTQYF. CDR3 nucleotide sequence: TGTGCCAGCAGTGACGGGGGTGTGGCAGATACGCAGTATTTT.

This clonotype was recorded a few times. This chain uses TRBV18 with TRBJ1-2; D is undetermined. Trimming shortened V by 0 bases and J by 1 base, and 12 bases separated the two germline ends. This CDR3 is built from 16 residues. Germline V gene data show CDR1 as KGHSH and CDR2 as LQKENI. As DNA, the CDR3 is TGTGCCAGCTCACCACCGGACGGAGAGCTTAACTATGGCTACACCTTC. This gives the protein CASSPPDGELNYGYTF.

This clonotype was observed many times. The chain uses TRBV27 and TRBJ2-4; D may be TRBD1 (5 bases). In germline, CDR1 is MNHEY, CDR2 SMNVEV (reference sequence). The CDR3 extends over 14 amino acids. The V end lost 5 bases, the J end lost 3 bases, and 11 bases lay between the germline ends. The CDR3 region is CASSQIQGKNIQYF. The CDR3 DNA is TGTGCCAGCAGTCAGATTCAGGGCAAAAACATTCAGTACTTC.

Comments on this clonotype: This may stem from a read error, because a much larger clone lies one nucleotide away. This rearrangement joins TRBV7-9 to TRBJ2-7; the D gene is possibly TRBD2 (6 bases). This CDR3 has 13 amino acids. Germline CDR1 and CDR2: SEHNR and FQNEAQ (reference sequence). With 7 bases removed from V and 6 bases from J, the gap between germline ends came to 16 bases. The CDR3 DNA reads as TGTGCCAGCAACCTCAGCACAGCGGGCGAGCAGTACTTC. It yields the protein CASNLSTAGEQYF.

The sample holds many counts of this clonotype. The V and J genes are TRBV11-2 and TRBJ2-7; 13 bases are a match to TRBD2. Germline CDR1 reads SGHAT; CDR2 reads FQNNGV. Trimming removed 2 bases from V and 4 bases from J; junction bases left unmatched: 11. The CDR3 is 18 amino acids. CDR3 sequence (DNA): TGTGCCAGCAGCTTAAACTCTATCGGGACTAGCGGGATTTACGAGCAGTACTTC. Its translation is CASSLNSIGTSGIYEQYF.

This clonotype has at least ten counts. The chain employs TRBV19 and TRBJ2-7, with unresolved D. The ends were cut back, 3 bases at V and 4 bases at J, with 16 bases in the middle. Germline V gene sequence: CDR1 LNHDA, CDR2 SQIVND (reference sequence). The CDR3 is 15 residues long. CDR3 residues: CASSIGSEPVYEQYF. CDR3 in DNA: TGTGCCAGTAGTATTGGGTCCGAACCAGTATACGAGCAGTACTTC.

The sample holds a few counts of this clonotype. The V and J genes are TRBV27 and TRBJ1-5, with D uncertain. Germline CDR1 reads MNHEY; CDR2 reads SMNVEV (reference sequence). The germline V and J ends were trimmed by 3 bases and 3 bases, with 12 bases remaining between them. The CDR3 loop spans 15 amino acids. This chain's CDR3 is CASSFIRETNQPQHF. The CDR3 nucleotides read TGTGCCAGCAGTTTCATTCGGGAAACCAATCAGCCCCAGCATTTT.

The rearrangement links TRBV7-8 to TRBJ2-1; TRBD1 matches 9 bases. V shed 7 bases and J 0 bases; nucleotides not matched to a gene: 4. This CDR3 contains 15 residues. CDR1 and CDR2 (germline): SGHVS, FQNEAQ. This chain's CDR3 is CASTRQGGSYNEQFF. The DNA for the CDR3 is TGTGCCAGCACCAGACAGGGGGGCTCCTACAATGAGCAGTTCTTC. Filled out from reference TRBV7-8 and TRBJ2-1, the complete variable domain reads GAGVSQSPRYKVAKRGQDVALRCDPISGHVSLFWYQQALGQGPEFLTYFQNEAQLDKSGLPSDRFFAERPEGSVSTLKIQRTQQEDSAVYLCASTRQGGSYNEQFFGPGTRLTVL.

The V gene is TRBV5-1, the J gene TRBJ1-5; D is unclear. From germline, CDR1 is SGHRS and CDR2 YFSETQ. Trimming took 2 bases from V and 3 from J, leaving 12 bases between them. The CDR3 length is 15 residues. The CDR3, as DNA: TGCGCCAGCAGCTTTTGGGGAGGCCCCAATCAGCCCCAGCATTTT. Protein product: CASSFWGGPNQPQHF.

V is TRBV12-3 or TRBV12-4 and J is TRBJ1-6; weak D call: TRBD1 (6 bases). The CDR3 totals 15 residues. Trimming shortened V by 0 bases and J by 6 bases, and 9 bases separated the two germline ends. DNA for the CDR3: TGTGCCAGCAGTTTAGCTTCAGGGGTTAATTCACCCCTCCACTTT. It yields the protein CASSLASGVNSPLHF.

This clonotype was detected only a few times. V and J are TRBV12-5 and TRBJ2-3; 7 bases match TRBD2. V shed 5 bases, J shed 5 bases, and the junction held 13 bases outside the gene matches. Per the germline V gene, CDR1 is LGHNT and CDR2 is FRNRAP. The CDR3 length is 16 residues. CDR3 bases: TGTGCTAGTGGTCCCCCCTCTCTGCGCGGGGGAGATACGCAGTATTTT. Amino acids: CASGPPSLRGGDTQYF.

This clonotype was found a few times. This chain links TRBV5-1 with TRBJ1-3, with D uncertain. The V gene's germline CDR1 is SGHRS and CDR2 YFSETQ. With 0 bases removed from V and 4 bases from J, the gap between germline ends came to 11 bases. This CDR3 contains 15 residues. In DNA, the CDR3 is TGCGCCAGCAGCTTGGATTGGACTGAAGGAAACACCATATATTTT. Translated: CASSLDWTEGNTIYF.

This clonotype was seen repeatedly, ten times or more. The J gene is TRBJ2-1, the V gene TRBV7-8; D ambiguous. Per germline, CDR1 SGHVS and CDR2 FQNEAQ. Trimming cost V 1 base and J 8 bases, with 6 bases left between them. The length of the CDR3 is 12 residues. The CDR3 loop reads CASSLVGYEQFF. For the CDR3, the DNA is TGTGCCAGCAGCTTAGTGGGCTATGAGCAGTTCTTC. Using reference TRBV7-8 and TRBJ2-1 for the parts outside the CDR3, the full variable domain is GAGVSQSPRYKVAKRGQDVALRCDPISGHVSLFWYQQALGQGPEFLTYFQNEAQLDKSGLPSDRFFAERPEGSVSTLKIQRTQQEDSAVYLCASSLVGYEQFFGPGTRLTVL.

In this sample, this clonotype turned up many times. The J gene is TRBJ1-2, the V gene TRBV24-1; D is uncertain. This CDR3 spans 13 amino acids. Trimming removed 4 bases from V and 6 bases from J, with 11 bases in between. Germline V lookup: CDR1 KGHDR, CDR2 SFDVKD. CDR3 loop: CATSDGGLNGYTF. CDR3 DNA sequence: TGTGCCACCAGTGACGGAGGGTTGAATGGCTACACCTTC.

This clonotype was detected many times. The CDR3 sequence is CASSFTPPGQSSYNSPLHF. CDR3 sequence (DNA): TGCGCCAGCAGCTTCACACCGCCGGGACAGAGCTCCTATAATTCACCCCTCCACTTT. The chain carries TRBV5-1 and TRBJ1-6; 7 nucleotides agree with TRBD1. This CDR3 comprises 19 residues. Per germline, CDR1 SGHRS and CDR2 YFSETQ. After removal of 2 bases from V and 0 bases from J, the junction contained 11 bases not matched to a gene.

This clonotype was found many times. CDR3 sequence reads: CASSSSVGANVLTF. CDR3 coding DNA: TGTGCCAGCAGCTCCTCGGTCGGGGCCAACGTCCTGACTTTC. The V gene is TRBV7-9, the J gene TRBJ2-6; D unclear. The germline V and J ends were trimmed by 4 bases and 4 bases, with 8 bases remaining between them. The CDR3 has 14 residues. The germline V gene has CDR1 SEHNR and CDR2 FQNEAQ (reference sequence).

This clonotype was seen a few times. The chain combines TRBV7-9 with TRBJ1-1; TRBD1 agrees at 7 bases. This CDR3 region has 15 residues. The V and J ends lost 5 bases and 2 bases, in that order; junction bases with no gene match: 8. Germline V lookup: CDR1 SEHNR, CDR2 FQNEAQ (reference sequence). The CDR3 DNA reads TGTGCCAGCAGCCCGGGACAGAGAGCAAACACTGAAGCTTTCTTT. Its translation is CASSPGQRANTEAFF.

The V and J genes are TRBV2 and TRBJ2-2; TRBD2 matches 8 bases. The CDR3 runs to 15 residues. Per the germline V gene, CDR1 is SNHLY and CDR2 is FYNNEI. V was clipped by 3 bases and J by 4 bases; unmatched bases: 4. The chain's CDR3 is CASSETSAVTGELFF. DNA for the CDR3: TGTGCCAGCAGTGAGACTAGCGCAGTCACCGGGGAGCTGTTTTTT.